This T cell receptor (beta chain) comes out of a study of T cell clones after liver transplantation (dated by TCRdb to the late 2010s). The study in broad terms: ITN030ST, the source of the samples, was a randomized trial that attempted immunosuppression withdrawal within 2 years of liver transplantation. After a pre-transplant mixed lymphocyte reaction, TCRbeta sequencing was used to pinpoint donor-reactive T cell clones, which were subsequently tracked in post-transplant blood. Third party-reactive TCRbeta sequences from pre-transplant MLRs were also identified as an antigen-independent comparator for donor-reactive sequences. Three of the eight recipients were HCV-positive; the others were transplanted for non-autoimmune, non-viral indications. The subjects received no induction therapy and were kept on standard immunosuppression until randomization at 12-24 months post-transplant. Tolerance was defined as complete withdrawal of immunosuppression for at least one year without a rise in liver enzymes beyond twice the upper limit of normal. Blood samples were collected pre-transplant, pre-randomization before withdrawal, and post-randomization after either complete withdrawal or failed withdrawal. A cohort of 8 liver transplant recipients was studied, of whom 3 were classified as tolerant and 5 as non-tolerant. Overall study results and their limits: Once repertoire turnover was taken into account, donor-reactive detection showed a significant reduction for CD4 in 7 of 8 subjects and for CD8 in 8 of 8. In two subjects, low numbers of available donor cells limited the measurable donor-reactive repertoire. The conclusions were preliminary, being limited by small, heterogeneous patient numbers and by non-standardized post-transplant time points. In 5 of 8 subjects, circulating donor-reactive CD4 TCRbeta sequences decreased significantly after transplant, regardless of tolerance or HCV status. Donor-reactive sequences decreased more than third party-reactive sequences, which suggests partial antigen-specific deletion that was not related to withdrawal success. Since no allograft tissue specimens were available, donor-reactive T cells may have migrated into the graft instead of being deleted.

To note about this clone: The clone's antigen remains unknown. No base quality values were provided; no much bigger clone lies one nucleotide off.

V lost 2 bases and J lost 5 bases; the stretch between them is 10 bases long. From the cysteine up to the phenylalanine, the CDR3 has a length of 13 residues. The entry retains the CDR3 DNA only, 39 bases that are in frame from base 1. As encoded in the germline V gene, CDR1 is MDHEN while CDR2 is SYDVKM. This sample's time point label indicates: pre-transplant. Thawed unstimulated PBMCs were stained for CD3, CD4 and CD8 and FACS-sorted into CD3+CD4+ and CD3+CD8+ populations. All 8 studied subjects were randomized to immunosuppression withdrawal. The Qiagen DNeasy Blood and Tissue Kit was used for isolation of genomic DNA. High-throughput TCRbeta CDR3 sequencing of frozen genomic DNA was performed by immunoSEQ, with PCR amplification, mapping, bias correction and internal controls included. The study's own analysis went as follows. Only productive rearrangements were retained, and each unique TCRbeta sequence was defined by its CDR3 nucleotide sequence together with its V and J gene. A sequence counted as donor-reactive only if the sequence showed at least 5-fold expansion in CFSE-low cells compared with unstimulated pre-transplant cells and had a frequency of at least 0.01%. Minimum frequency thresholds were set for each subject based on the unstimulated sample with the lowest template count, ensuring at least 90% detection power. Jensen-Shannon divergence between the top 1000 TCRbeta sequences post- versus pre-transplant served as the measure of repertoire turnover. Two-sided Fisher's exact tests were used to test for changes in the detection of donor-reactive sequences. In TCRdb, the immuneACCESS table is reduced to in-frame sequences with V and J assigned. These tables do not hold every clone; where another copy was compared, an unresolved V gene accounts for under half, and the others remain unexplained. Clone size and V and J calls were adopted from that table, with D and trimming inferred from the DNA. This sample holds 85,000 to 130,000 clones; approximately 85% were observed only once. The ten largest clones take up about 0.89% of the sample.

The sequence came from a human donor who received a liver transplant. This material consisted of CD4+ T cells from blood, taken before liver transplant. The rearranged chain carries TRBV28 and TRBJ2-7, with no confidently assigned D gene. Here the CDR3 is given as CASSLIQFNEQYF. The sequenced DNA is TGTGCCAGCAGTTTAATACAATTCAACGAGCAGTACTTC.